In its sample, the clone carrying this TCR beta chain was seen many times. Its antigen is currently unknown. The sample comes from a study of T cell repertoires in cytomegalovirus infection. As for the study in general: Both a matching HLA type and CMV infection were indicated by public TCR beta signatures.

The CDR3 loop spans 16 amino acids. Losses at the gene ends were 6 bases for V and 5 bases for J; bases not matched to a gene: 13. Germline V gene data show CDR1 as SGHTA and CDR2 as FQGNSA. TCRdb passed the reads through MiXCR, listing each CDR3 protein once. The table lists about 260,000 distinct CDR3 sequences, approximately 9% of them singletons. Study results and limitations: Cumulative frequency of public TCR beta families picked out carriers of CMV plus the relevant HLA.

The sequenced sample consisted of PBMCs. This TCR was sampled from a human donor in good health (CMV status not recorded). Some clones in this sample may be carry-over from other donors' samples. The rearrangement joins TRBV7-2 to TRBJ2-5; TRBD2 agrees at 9 bases. CDR3 sequence: CASRQWVGRGGETQYF. CDR3 in DNA: TGTGCCAGCAGACAATGGGTTGGGCGGGGGGGGGAGACCCAGTACTTC.